Below, one T cell receptor beta chain is given with its context. Its antigen remains unidentified. Base qualities are not recorded, but no much larger clone differs from it by a single base. As encoded in the germline V gene, CDR1 is MGHRA while CDR2 is YSYEKL. V loses 1 base of germline sequence and J loses 0 bases, and the interval between the two ends is 6 bases. The CDR3 contains 14 residues, cysteine and phenylalanine counted. Only the CDR3 DNA is retained, 42 bases long and in frame from the first base. The ophthalmopathy patients had moderately to severely active disease, with a Clinical Activity Score of 3 or higher, a NOSPECS grade of 4 or higher, and a disease duration of less than 3 months. Anyone with other autoimmune diseases, uncontrolled infections, pregnancy or lactation was excluded from the study. Clinical symptoms, serum thyroxine, TRAb, thyroid ultrasound and orbital computed tomography formed the basis of the diagnosis. PBMCs were isolated from 7.5 to 10 ml of fresh peripheral blood by Ficoll-Paque density gradient centrifugation. Total RNA was extracted with Trizol reagent and quality-checked on an Agilent 2100 Bioanalyzer.

The sample belongs to a study of Graves' ophthalmopathy and Graves' hyperthyroidism (dated by TCRdb to 2016 to 2019). In terms of the full investigation: Peripheral blood was collected at initial diagnosis, before any treatment. The study used TCR beta repertoire signatures to distinguish Graves' ophthalmopathy from Graves' hyperthyroidism and to predict progression to ophthalmopathy. In total, under 150 blood samples were TCR-sequenced: approximately 42 ophthalmopathy, 80 or so hyperthyroidism and 17 hyperthyroidism-to-ophthalmopathy patients. To explore V-J signatures that separate ophthalmopathy from hyperthyroidism, a discovery set of 95 to 100 patients was enrolled, consisting of approximately 45 with ophthalmopathy and 57 with stable hyperthyroidism. An independent validation cohort was composed of 18 hyperthyroidism patients and 17 patients who later progressed from hyperthyroidism to ophthalmopathy. In roughly 6 hyperthyroidism patients, the T-cell repertoire of thyroid tissue was compared with the T-cell repertoire of blood. Once sampling was done, hyperthyroidism patients were given methimazole at a starting dose of 30 mg daily, while ophthalmopathy patients were given high-dose intravenous methylprednisolone.

TCR beta CDR3 regions were amplified from RNA transcripts for repertoire sequencing. The first round was an RT-PCR using HTBI primers with the Qiagen OneStep RT-PCR kit, and this first round was followed by a second-round multiplex PCR, then size selection and purification. Libraries were sequenced on an Illumina HiSeq2000 using paired-end 100 bp reads. The study's own analysis went as follows. SOAPnuke was used to process the reads, throwing out any read that had adapters, had uncalled bases, had a mean Phred below 15, or lacked an exact constant-primer or identifier match. High-quality paired reads were merged with COPE v1.2.5. Each unique nucleotide sequence was defined as a clonotype, and clonotypes were aligned to IMGT TRB V, D and J references with MiTCR v1.1. Analysis was restricted to V-J combinations with a frequency above 0.0001, which covered 98% to 99.2% of repertoires. A TCR clonal expansion and chaos score per V-J combination was defined as the ratio of F50 clonal expansion to chaos observed in the TCRdist matrix. Features were reduced by Welch's t-statistics and random forest to over 10 V-J combinations, which fed a naive Bayes classifier. The similarity between thyroid and blood repertoires was quantified using the Morisita-Horn index. In TCRdb, the public reads were trimmed at Q25 with fastp and aligned with MiXCR, with productive beta chains retained. All rows with the same CDR3 protein become a single entry with the most common DNA and genes. These V and J calls originate from TCRdb's pipeline instead of the authors' own analysis. The sample table lists 600,000 to 950,000 distinct CDR3 sequences, around 40% of them with a count of one. The ten largest clones represent approximately 46% of the sample.

Points the paper makes about the study in general: In validation, the model predicted ophthalmopathy progression with about 71% sensitivity and around 72% specificity; about a dozen predicted patients were CT-confirmed with GO in a median of around 6 months. Among expanded thyroid clonotypes with frequency above 0.001, most also showed up in blood, which suggests that blood repertoires may reflect the thyroid immune response. No statistical method was used to set the sample size in advance, and the investigators knew which group each participant was assigned to. In cross-validation, the 13-signature model distinguished ophthalmopathy from stable hyperthyroidism with 85% to 90% sensitivity and around 81% specificity, and in the test set the corresponding values were roughly 80% and 76%.

This TCR was recovered from an adult man with Graves' ophthalmopathy. The specimen sequenced was peripheral blood. The rearrangement joined TRBV4-1 to TRBJ2-5; the D gene lacks a confident call. The CDR3 amino acid sequence is: CASSQVGHQETQYF. The DNA sequence is TGCGCCAGCAGCCAAGTAGGCCACCAAGAGACCCAGTACTTC.